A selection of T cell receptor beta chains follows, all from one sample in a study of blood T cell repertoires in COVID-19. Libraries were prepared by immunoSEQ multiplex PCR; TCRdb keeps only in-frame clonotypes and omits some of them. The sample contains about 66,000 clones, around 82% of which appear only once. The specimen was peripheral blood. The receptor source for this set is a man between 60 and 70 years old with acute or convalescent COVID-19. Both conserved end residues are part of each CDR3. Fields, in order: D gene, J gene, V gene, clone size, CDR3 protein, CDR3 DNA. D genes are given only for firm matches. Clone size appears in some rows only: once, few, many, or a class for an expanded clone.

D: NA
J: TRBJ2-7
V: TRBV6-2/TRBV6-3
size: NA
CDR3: CASSSLRDKGYEQYF
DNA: TGTGCCAGCAGTTCTCTCCGGGACAAGGGCTACGAGCAGTACTTC

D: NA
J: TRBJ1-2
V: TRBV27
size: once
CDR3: CASKIMMGGYGYTF
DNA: TGTGCCAGCAAAATCATGATGGGGGGCTATGGCTACACCTTC

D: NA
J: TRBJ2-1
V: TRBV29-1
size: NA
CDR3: CSVGVPRGGEQFF
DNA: TGCAGCGTTGGGGTCCCCCGGGGAGGTGAGCAGTTCTTC

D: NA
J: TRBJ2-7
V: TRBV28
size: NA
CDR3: CASSLAVSYEQYF
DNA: TGTGCCAGCAGTTTAGCGGTGAGCTACGAGCAGTACTTC

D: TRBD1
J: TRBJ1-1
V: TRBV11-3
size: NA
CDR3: CASSSSGQGPFF
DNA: TGTGCCAGCAGCTCCTCGGGACAGGGGCCTTTCTTT

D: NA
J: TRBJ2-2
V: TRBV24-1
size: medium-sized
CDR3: CATSVATGELFF
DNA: TGTGCCACCAGTGTAGCCACCGGGGAGCTGTTTTTT

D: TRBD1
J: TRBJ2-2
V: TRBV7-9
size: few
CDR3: CASSRGPGQGDTGELFF
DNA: TGTGCCAGCAGCCGTGGGCCCGGACAGGGGGACACCGGGGAGCTGTTTTTT

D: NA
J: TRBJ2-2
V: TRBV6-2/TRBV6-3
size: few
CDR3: CASSPSRDTGELFF
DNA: TGTGCCAGCAGCCCATCCAGGGACACCGGGGAGCTGTTTTTT

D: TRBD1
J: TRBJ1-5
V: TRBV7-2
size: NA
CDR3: CASSLHGQANQPQHF
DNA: TGTGCCAGCAGCCTCCACGGACAGGCAAATCAGCCCCAGCATTTT

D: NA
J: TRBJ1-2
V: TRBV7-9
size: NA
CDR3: CASSYGQTSNYGYTF
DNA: TGTGCCAGCAGTTACGGACAGACATCCAACTATGGCTACACCTTC

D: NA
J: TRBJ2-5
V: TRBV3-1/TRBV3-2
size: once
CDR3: CASSQDGAGRQETQYF
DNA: TGTGCCAGCAGCCAAGATGGGGCTGGGAGGCAAGAGACCCAGTACTTC

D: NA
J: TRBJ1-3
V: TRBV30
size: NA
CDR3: CACKGVSGNTIYF
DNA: TGTGCCTGTAAAGGGGTCTCTGGAAACACCATATATTTT

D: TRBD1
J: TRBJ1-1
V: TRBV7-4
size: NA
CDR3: CASSPTPDRARTEAFF
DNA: TGTGCCAGCAGCCCCACCCCCGACAGGGCGAGGACTGAAGCTTTCTTT

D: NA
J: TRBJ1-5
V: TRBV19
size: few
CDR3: CASSISGNQPQHF
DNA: TGTGCCAGTAGTATATCCGGGAATCAGCCCCAGCATTTT

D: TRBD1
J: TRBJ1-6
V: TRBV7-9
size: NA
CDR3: CASSLERQGPSSYNSPLHF
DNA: TGTGCCAGCAGCTTAGAAAGACAGGGGCCAAGCTCCTATAATTCACCCCTCCACTTT

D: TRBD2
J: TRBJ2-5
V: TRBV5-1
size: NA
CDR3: CASSFTTSGETQYF
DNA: TGCGCCAGCAGCTTTACGACTAGCGGGGAGACCCAGTACTTC

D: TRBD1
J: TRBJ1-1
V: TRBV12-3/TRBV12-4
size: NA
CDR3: CASRGDRVPEAFF
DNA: TGTGCCAGCAGAGGGGACAGGGTTCCTGAAGCTTTCTTT

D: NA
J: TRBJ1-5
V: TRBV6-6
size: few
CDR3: CASSSLLNQPQHF
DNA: TGTGCCAGCAGTTCACTCTTAAATCAGCCCCAGCATTTT

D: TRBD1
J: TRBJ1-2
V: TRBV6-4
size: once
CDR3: CASSVTGATRQYGYTF
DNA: TGTGCCAGCAGTGTTACAGGGGCCACGAGGCAATATGGCTACACCTTC

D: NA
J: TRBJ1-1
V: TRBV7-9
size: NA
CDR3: CASRLTVNTEAFF
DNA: TGTGCCAGCAGACTGACAGTGAACACTGAAGCTTTCTTT

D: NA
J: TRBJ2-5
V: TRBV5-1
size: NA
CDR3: CASSLPTRGIQETQYF
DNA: TGCGCCAGCAGCTTGCCCACGAGGGGGATCCAAGAGACCCAGTACTTC

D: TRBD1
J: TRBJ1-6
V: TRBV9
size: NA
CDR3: CASSGQGQPVVALHF
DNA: TGTGCCAGCAGCGGACAGGGACAGCCGGTGGTAGCCCTCCACTTT

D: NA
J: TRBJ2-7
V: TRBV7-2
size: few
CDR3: CASSLGTLPREQYF
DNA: TGTGCCAGCAGCTTAGGGACACTTCCTCGGGAGCAGTACTTC

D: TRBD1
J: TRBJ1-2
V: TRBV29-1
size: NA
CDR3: CSVPSDRGLGGYTF
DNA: TGCAGCGTCCCATCGGACAGGGGGCTCGGTGGCTACACCTTC

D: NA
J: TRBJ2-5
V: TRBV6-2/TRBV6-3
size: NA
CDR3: CASSYSVFGTQETQYF
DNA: TGTGCCAGCAGTTACTCGGTGTTCGGGACACAAGAGACCCAGTACTTC

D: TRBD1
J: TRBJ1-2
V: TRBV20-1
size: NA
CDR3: CSARTGGGYTF
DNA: TGCAGTGCCCGGACAGGGGGTGGCTACACCTTC

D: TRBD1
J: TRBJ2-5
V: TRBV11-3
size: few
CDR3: CASSFGTAQETQYF
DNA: TGTGCCAGCAGCTTCGGGACAGCACAAGAGACCCAGTACTTC

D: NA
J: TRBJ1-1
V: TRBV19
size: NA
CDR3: CASSIFPGVDTEAFF
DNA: TGTGCCAGTAGTATTTTTCCAGGGGTCGACACTGAAGCTTTCTTT

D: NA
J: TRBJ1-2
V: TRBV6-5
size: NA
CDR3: CASMFLSGYGYTF
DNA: TGTGCCAGCATGTTTCTCTCGGGCTATGGCTACACCTTC

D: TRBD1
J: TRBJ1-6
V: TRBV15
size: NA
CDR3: CATSSGQESSPLHF
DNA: TGTGCCACCAGCAGCGGACAGGAAAGTTCACCCCTCCACTTT

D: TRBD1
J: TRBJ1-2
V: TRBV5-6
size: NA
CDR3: CASSSWGTGVISGYTF
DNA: TGTGCCAGCAGCTCCTGGGGGACAGGGGTTATATCTGGCTACACCTTC

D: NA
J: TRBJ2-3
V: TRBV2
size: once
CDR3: CASSAQGADTQYF
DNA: TGTGCCAGCAGTGCTCAGGGCGCAGATACGCAGTATTTT

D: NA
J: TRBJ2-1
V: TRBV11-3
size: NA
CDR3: CASSLLARGEQFF
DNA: TGTGCCAGCAGCTTGTTGGCCCGGGGTGAGCAGTTCTTC

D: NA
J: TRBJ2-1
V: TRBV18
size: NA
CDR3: CASSPLVGVGEQFF
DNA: TGTGCCAGCTCACCACTTGTAGGGGTAGGTGAGCAGTTCTTC

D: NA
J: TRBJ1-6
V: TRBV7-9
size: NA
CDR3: CASSPRQDNSPLHF
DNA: TGTGCCAGCAGCCCGCGACAAGATAATTCACCCCTCCACTTT

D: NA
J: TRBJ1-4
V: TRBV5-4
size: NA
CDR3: CASSLSSPRGEKLFF
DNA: TGTGCCAGCAGCTTGAGTAGTCCCCGAGGGGAAAAACTGTTTTTT

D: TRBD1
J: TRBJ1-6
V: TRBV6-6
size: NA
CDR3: CASSSQGDSPLHF
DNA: TGTGCCAGCAGTTCCCAGGGGGATTCACCCCTCCACTTT

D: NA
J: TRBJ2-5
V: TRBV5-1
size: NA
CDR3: CASSWQTKETQYF
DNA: TGCGCCAGCAGCTGGCAAACAAAAGAGACCCAGTACTTC

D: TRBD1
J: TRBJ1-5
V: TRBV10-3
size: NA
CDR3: CAISKDREGNQPQHF
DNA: TGTGCCATCAGTAAGGACAGGGAGGGCAATCAGCCCCAGCATTTT

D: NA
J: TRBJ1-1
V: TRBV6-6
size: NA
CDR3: CASSSVTEAFF
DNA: TGTGCCAGCAGCTCAGTCACTGAAGCTTTCTTT

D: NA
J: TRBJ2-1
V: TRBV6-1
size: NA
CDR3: CASSAFVGGSSYNEQFF
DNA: TGTGCCAGCAGTGCCTTTGTTGGGGGGAGCTCCTACAATGAGCAGTTCTTC

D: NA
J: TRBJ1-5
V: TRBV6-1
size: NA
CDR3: CASSERAGGQPQHF
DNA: TGTGCCAGCAGTGAACGGGCAGGAGGTCAGCCCCAGCATTTT

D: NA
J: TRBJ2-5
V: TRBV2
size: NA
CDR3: CASSPAGLGETQYF
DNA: TGTGCCAGCAGCCCAGCAGGGCTGGGAGAGACCCAGTACTTC

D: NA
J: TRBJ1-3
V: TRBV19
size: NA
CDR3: CASSESAGNTIYF
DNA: TGTGCCAGTAGTGAGTCCGCTGGAAACACCATATATTTT

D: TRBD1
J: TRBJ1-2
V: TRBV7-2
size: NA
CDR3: CASSLNLAGQAYGYTF
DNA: TGTGCCAGCAGCTTAAATCTCGCGGGACAGGCCTATGGCTACACCTTC

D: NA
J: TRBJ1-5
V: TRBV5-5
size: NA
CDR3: CASSQTGNSNQPQHF
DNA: TGTGCCAGCAGCCAGACAGGTAATAGCAATCAGCCCCAGCATTTT

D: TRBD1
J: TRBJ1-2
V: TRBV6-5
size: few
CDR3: CAVGDRGANYGYTF
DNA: TGTGCCGTCGGAGACAGGGGAGCGAACTATGGCTACACCTTC

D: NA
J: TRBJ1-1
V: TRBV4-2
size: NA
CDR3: CASSQVGQLEAFF
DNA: TGTGCCAGCAGCCAGGTGGGACAATTAGAAGCTTTCTTT

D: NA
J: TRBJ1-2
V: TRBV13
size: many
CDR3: CASRMNRVLGYTF
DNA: TGTGCCAGCAGGATGAACAGGGTCCTTGGCTACACCTTC

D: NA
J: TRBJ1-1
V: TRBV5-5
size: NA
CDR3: CASSKGENWGAFF
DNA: TGTGCCAGCAGCAAGGGGGAGAACTGGGGAGCTTTCTTT